The rows below give T cell receptor beta chains drawn from one sample of a study of shared clonotypes between healthy human individuals. TCRdb's copy holds only in-frame clones and misses some; the assay was immunoSEQ multiplex PCR. The data contain some 2 million clones, approximately 95% of them seen just once; the ten biggest clones take up 0.95% to 1.5%. Source material: naive CD8+ T cells sorted from blood. Receptors originate from a man aged 18 to 30 in good health. Both conserved end residues are trimmed from each CDR3. Each record gives: V gene, D gene, CDR3 protein. A D gene is named only where the DNA matches it firmly.

V: TRBV4-1
D: NA
CDR3: ASSQGAGTFYTGELF

V: TRBV5-6
D: TRBD1
CDR3: ASSLKEGARQF

V: TRBV4-1
D: NA
CDR3: ASSLPTVSHTEAF

V: TRBV18
D: NA
CDR3: ASSPRTEYYEQY

V: TRBV11-2
D: NA
CDR3: ASSPEIGSYNEQF

V: TRBV28
D: TRBD1
CDR3: ASRTGGSSYEQY

V: TRBV6-5
D: TRBD1
CDR3: ASSYSLTGFPDEQY

V: TRBV11-2
D: NA
CDR3: ASSLVRGTEAF

V: TRBV5-1
D: TRBD2
CDR3: ASSSIAGSYYNEQF

V: TRBV6-1
D: NA
CDR3: ASSLGTLGDEQY

V: TRBV4-3
D: NA
CDR3: ASSPYQGPLDEQY

V: TRBV5-1
D: TRBD2
CDR3: ASSSGGPSYNEQF

V: TRBV11-2
D: TRBD2
CDR3: ATLPGTSGASYEQY

V: TRBV7-3
D: TRBD1
CDR3: ASSSTGGLYNEQF

V: TRBV30
D: NA
CDR3: AWTPAATGETQY

V: TRBV4-1
D: NA
CDR3: ASSQPTLNTEAF

V: TRBV6-6
D: NA
CDR3: ASSYTNAGHGYT

V: TRBV7-9
D: NA
CDR3: ASSLGGPSEQY

V: TRBV19
D: TRBD2
CDR3: ASSINLAGAGYEQY

V: TRBV9
D: TRBD2
CDR3: ASSSGGGTELF

V: TRBV9
D: NA
CDR3: ASSHDWGALNTGELF

V: TRBV28
D: TRBD1
CDR3: ASNHGQGWETQY

V: TRBV4-1
D: TRBD1
CDR3: ASSHAKGALTEAF

V: TRBV7-2
D: TRBD2
CDR3: ASSPRTGGRDEQF

V: TRBV2
D: NA
CDR3: ASGGTVPYEQY

V: TRBV18
D: NA
CDR3: ASSSTSSYEQY

V: TRBV7-9
D: NA
CDR3: ASSLGAYGYT

V: TRBV13
D: NA
CDR3: ASSSWTFTNTGELF

V: TRBV6-5
D: TRBD1
CDR3: ASSYRGLAYNEQF

V: TRBV7-3
D: NA
CDR3: ASSCSSTADSGNTIY

V: TRBV6-5
D: NA
CDR3: ASSYGQGGYEQY

V: TRBV5-5
D: NA
CDR3: ASSFDLSYEQY

V: TRBV7-7
D: TRBD2
CDR3: ASSPDREGRFNEQF

V: TRBV4-1
D: NA
CDR3: ASSQDGPDTQY

V: TRBV30
D: TRBD1
CDR3: AVRDRDYWEGGYT

V: TRBV7-9
D: NA
CDR3: ASSGTASNEKLF

V: TRBV2
D: NA
CDR3: ASSEGLGAKNIQY

V: TRBV6-6
D: NA
CDR3: ASSPLALNTDTQY

V: TRBV29-1
D: TRBD2
CDR3: SVVRAGDYEQY

V: TRBV19
D: TRBD2
CDR3: ASTGTSNGELF